The 30 T cell receptor beta chains listed next were all sequenced from one sample in a study of blood T cells in healthy people across ages. Alongside a J-beta primer mix, a sample-barcoded 5' primer served in a second PCR lasting 7 to 11 cycles. Via MiXCR, TCRdb re-called the 5' RACE reads, giving one row per CDR3 protein. The sample yields some 750,000 distinct CDR3 sequences, 20% to 25% seen once. The material sequenced was blood. The origin of the receptors is a man aged 65 to 79 in good health.

In this sample, this clonotype turned up a few times. The chain joins TRBV20-1 to TRBJ1-1, with D hard to call. Trimming removed 0 bases at V and 4 bases at J, with 12 bases between. CDR3 length: 14 amino acids. From germline, CDR1 is DFQATT and CDR2 SNEGSKA (reference sequence). The CDR3 spells CSARDGGIGTEAFF. The CDR3 DNA reads TGCAGTGCTAGAGATGGAGGTATTGGCACTGAAGCTTTCTTT.

The chain uses TRBV5-1 and TRBJ2-1, with TRBD2 identical over 7 bases. This CDR3 spans 17 amino acids. J lost 7 bases, V lost 5 bases, and 18 bases had no gene match. The germline CDR1 and CDR2 sequences are SGHRS and YFSETQ. For the CDR3, the DNA is TGCGCCAGCAGTCCAATGTTGGGGACCGGGGGGACGAATGAGCAGTTCTTC. It yields the protein CASSPMLGTGGTNEQFF.

The genes are TRBV20-1 and TRBJ1-1, with TRBD1 matching 8 bases. Trimming at V came to 0 bases and at J to 3 bases, leaving 12 bases not matched to a gene. The germline CDR1 and CDR2 sequences are DFQATT and SNEGSKA (reference sequence). The CDR3 totals 17 residues. The DNA of the CDR3 is TGCAGTGCTAGAGATACCGGGACAGGCACCCCGGACACTGAAGCTTTCTTT. Protein: CSARDTGTGTPDTEAFF.

The chain couples TRBV14 to TRBJ2-1, with 9 nucleotides matching TRBD2. V lost 6 bases and J lost 4; bases outside the gene matches: 10. Germline V gene lookup returns CDR1 SGHDN and CDR2 FVKESK. The length of the CDR3 is 16 residues. DNA of the CDR3: TGTGCCAGCAGACACGTTGCGGGAGGGAATTACAATGAGCAGTTCTTC. Its translation is CASRHVAGGNYNEQFF. Based on the CDR3 plus reference TRBV14 and TRBJ2-1, the full variable domain is EAGVTQFPSHSVIEKGQTVTLRCDPISGHDNLYWYRRVMGKEIKFLLHFVKESKQDESGMPNNRFLAERTGGTYSTLKVQPAELEDSGVYFCASRHVAGGNYNEQFFGPGTRLTVL.

The chain couples TRBV19 to TRBJ2-1, with D perhaps matching TRBD1 or TRBD2 (5 bases each). Judging by the DNA end, TRBJ2-5 fits better; the J call may be wrong. CDR1 is LNHDA, CDR2 SQIVND, per germline (reference sequence). CDR3 length equals 14 residues. The CDR3 reads CASSIGGVTQTQYF. The CDR3 coding sequence is TGTGCCAGTAGTATAGGAGGGGTCACCCAGACCCAGTACTTC.

This clonotype occurred a few times. V and J are TRBV5-1 and TRBJ2-5; TRBD2 matches at 7 bases. V dropped 0 bases and J dropped 4; count of bases not matched to a gene: 9. The germline CDR1 and CDR2 sequences are SGHRS and YFSETQ. The CDR3 is 16 residues long. The DNA for the CDR3 is TGCGCCAGCAGCTTGGCCTGGGTTCCGGGGGGAGAGACCCAGTACTTC. Its protein product is CASSLAWVPGGETQYF.

The rearrangement links TRBV11-3 to TRBJ2-3; 8 nucleotides line up with TRBD1. Germline loops: CDR1 SGHNT, CDR2 YENEEA. The V and J ends lost 3 bases and 2 bases, in that order; junction bases with no gene match: 4. The CDR3 loop spans 15 amino acids. The CDR3 region has the DNA TGTGCCAGCAGCTTTCGACAGGGGCCCACAGATACGCAGTATTTT. This sequence encodes CASSFRQGPTDTQYF.

The rearrangement links TRBV12-3 or TRBV12-4 to TRBJ1-2; 8 bases fit TRBD1. Trimming cost V 3 bases and J 7 bases; bases outside gene matches: 4. This CDR3 has 13 residues. CDR3 sequence reads: CASSFSGGFGYTF. The CDR3 region has the DNA TGTGCCAGCAGTTTTTCAGGGGGCTTTGGCTACACCTTC.

This chain uses TRBV20-1 with TRBJ2-7, with D perhaps matching TRBD2 (5 bases). This CDR3 spans 15 amino acids. CDR1 DFQATT and CDR2 SNEGSKA come from the germline V gene (reference sequence). V was clipped by 0 bases and J by 1 base, with 13 bases between them. This chain's CDR3 is CSARDPSGPSYEQYF. CDR3 DNA sequence: TGCAGTGCTAGAGATCCGAGCGGACCATCCTACGAGCAGTACTTC.

This rearrangement joins TRBV18 to TRBJ2-1, with 8 positions matching TRBD2. Gene TRBJ2-7 matches the end of the DNA better, so the J call may be wrong. This CDR3 has 14 amino acids. Germline CDR1 reads KGHSH; CDR2 reads LQKENI. The CDR3: CASSRAGVTYEQYF. The CDR3 DNA reads TGTGCCAGCTCGCGAGCGGGGGTAACCTACGAGCAGTACTTC.

A remark on this clonotype: Since no conserved phenylalanine or tryptophan closes the CDR3, a read error is the likely cause. The chain has TRBV6-5 and TRBJ2-1; no definite D call. Trimming cost V 2 bases and J 6 bases, with 2 bases left between them. CDR1 and CDR2 (germline): MNHEY, SVGAGI. CDR3 size: 11 residues. CDR3: CASSYGNEQFS. CDR3 nucleotide sequence: TGTGCCAGCAGTTACGGCAATGAGCAGTTCTCC.

The chain is built from TRBV18 and TRBJ2-2; no firm D call. The CDR3 extends over 15 amino acids. The V gene lost 3 bases and the J gene lost 2 bases, with 10 bases spanning the gap. CDR1 is KGHSH and CDR2 is LQKENI in the germline V gene. The CDR3 loop is CASSPRRENTGELFF. CDR3 DNA: TGTGCCAGCTCACCCCGACGAGAAAACACCGGGGAGCTGTTTTTT. The full variable domain, with the rest looked up from reference TRBV18 and TRBJ2-2, is NAGVMQNPRHLVRRRGQEARLRCSPMKGHSHVYWYRQLPEEGLKFMVYLQKENIIDESGMPKERFSAEFPKEGPSILRIQQVVRGDSAAYFCASSPRRENTGELFFGEGSRLTVL.

This clonotype was detected only a few times. This sequence joins TRBV12-5 and TRBJ2-1, with D possibly matching TRBD2 (5 bases). The V and J ends lost 0 bases and 4 bases respectively, with 10 bases between them. The CDR3 runs 15 residues. The germline gives CDR1 LGHNT, CDR2 FRNRAP. Here the CDR3 reads CASGLVLEVYNEQFF. The CDR3 DNA reads as TGTGCTAGTGGTTTGGTACTAGAGGTGTACAATGAGCAGTTCTTC.

This clonotype was seen only a few times. The gene calls are TRBV29-1 and TRBJ2-5; TRBD2 matches at 8 bases. The CDR3 totals 15 residues. V lost 3 bases, J lost 2 bases, and 8 bases stayed unmatched. The germline gives CDR1 SQVTM, CDR2 ANQGSEA. The CDR3 loop is CSVDGAASGQETQYF. The CDR3 nucleotides are TGCAGCGTTGACGGTGCGGCTAGCGGGCAAGAGACCCAGTACTTC.

The rearrangement links TRBV6-1 to TRBJ1-2, with 12 bases fitting TRBD1. V lost 7 bases to trimming and J lost 6 bases; unmatched junction nucleotides: 18. CDR3 length equals 18 residues. CDR1 is MNHNS, CDR2 SASEGT, per germline. The CDR3 is CASTAIGDRGRRMDGYTF. CDR3 coding DNA: TGTGCCAGCACCGCTATCGGGGACAGGGGGCGCAGAATGGATGGCTACACCTTC.

In this sample, this clonotype turned up many times. The chain joins TRBV7-8 to TRBJ2-3; tentatively, D is TRBD2 (6 bases). CDR3 length equals 17 residues. The V gene lost 5 bases and the J gene lost 1 base, with 19 bases spanning the gap. CDR1 and CDR2 from the germline V gene are SGHVS and FQNEAQ. Here the CDR3 DNA reads TGTGCCAGCAGCCCCCCGATTGGGGACTTCGGCACAGATACGCAGTATTTT. Translation gives CASSPPIGDFGTDTQYF.

This clonotype showed up just a few times. V is TRBV20-1 and J is TRBJ1-2; 7 bases line up with TRBD1. The CDR3 is 12 residues long. J was trimmed by 8 bases and V by 4 bases; bases with no gene match: 7. The germline CDR1 and CDR2 sequences are DFQATT and SNEGSKA (reference sequence). The CDR3 sequence is CSAKGGLRGYTF. In DNA form, the CDR3 reads TGCAGTGCTAAAGGGGGCCTTAGGGGCTACACCTTC.

V usage is TRBV12-3 or TRBV12-4 and J usage is TRBJ2-5; 8 nucleotides line up with TRBD1. The J call may be in error: the DNA end matches TRBJ2-1 better. There are 15 residues in the CDR3. The CDR3 bases are TGTGCCAGCAGTTTACGGACAGGGAAGTTCAATGAGCAGTTCTTC. It yields the protein CASSLRTGKFNEQFF.

This clonotype was seen only a few times. In DNA form, the CDR3 reads TGTGCCAGCAGCCGGACTAGCGGGGGACAGGCTGAGCAGTTCTTC. Encoded protein: CASSRTSGGQAEQFF. V gene TRBV3-1 combines with J gene TRBJ2-1; 13 nucleotides agree with TRBD2. The V and J ends lost 4 bases and 9 bases, in that order; junction bases with no gene match: 6. Germline V gene lookup returns CDR1 LGHDT and CDR2 YNNKEL (reference sequence). This CDR3 is built from 15 residues.

CDR3 loop: CASRTGGAKNIQYF. In DNA form, the CDR3 reads TGTGCCAGCAGAACAGGGGGGGCCAAAAACATTCAGTACTTC. The chain recombines TRBV6-2 or TRBV6-3 with TRBJ2-4, with 8 bases that match TRBD1. The V gene end was trimmed by 6 bases and the J gene end by 1 base; junction bases not matched to a gene: 2. Germline V gives CDR1 MNHEY, CDR2 SVGEGT. The CDR3 has 14 residues.

This clonotype was counted only a few times. V is TRBV25-1 and J is TRBJ1-4, with a tentative D call TRBD1 (6 bases). Deletions cut 1 base from V and 7 bases from J, with 13 bases between. This CDR3 contains 15 residues. Germline CDR1 MGHDK, CDR2 SYGVNS. Here the CDR3 DNA reads TGTGCCAGCAGTGAATTGGCAGGGGTTACTGAAAAACTGTTTTTT. It is translated as CASSELAGVTEKLFF.

A few counts support this clonotype. V is TRBV12-3 or TRBV12-4 and J is TRBJ1-2; D unclear. The CDR3 loop spans 13 amino acids. Trimming took off 3 bases at V and 6 bases at J, with 11 bases between the two ends. The CDR3 loop reads CASSFGRTDGYTF. In DNA, the CDR3 is TGTGCCAGCAGTTTTGGGCGGACGGATGGCTACACCTTC.

The V gene is TRBV3-1, the J gene TRBJ1-2, with no clear D. Germline V gene lookup returns CDR1 LGHDT and CDR2 YNNKEL (reference sequence). The CDR3 runs to 12 residues. The V gene lost 1 base and the J gene lost 6 bases, with 6 bases spanning the gap. The CDR3 protein is CASSQARNGYTF. The DNA for the CDR3 is TGTGCCAGCAGCCAAGCCAGAAATGGCTACACCTTC.

This chain uses TRBV29-1 with TRBJ2-2; 11 nucleotides line up with TRBD1. Per germline, CDR1 SQVTM and CDR2 ANQGSEA. V lost 5 bases to trimming and J lost 4 bases; unmatched junction nucleotides: 9. This CDR3 has 16 residues. CDR3 residues: CSVNRRTGGRTGELFF. In nucleotides, the CDR3 is TGCAGCGTTAACCGCCGGACAGGGGGCCGCACCGGGGAGCTGTTTTTT.

The gene calls are TRBV11-2 and TRBJ2-3; 10 nucleotides align to TRBD2. V shed 5 bases, J shed 0 bases, and the junction held 8 bases outside the gene matches. The CDR3 has 17 amino acids. Germline CDR1 and CDR2: SGHAT and FQNNGV. In DNA form, the CDR3 reads TGTGCCAGCAGCCCTCTAGCGGGGGCCACTAGCACAGATACGCAGTATTTT. Translated, it gives CASSPLAGATSTDTQYF.

The rearrangement uses TRBV2 and TRBJ2-3; D might be TRBD2 (5 bases). From germline, CDR1 is SNHLY and CDR2 FYNNEI. V lost 7 bases, J lost 0 bases, and 14 bases lay in between. The CDR3 is made up of 15 amino acids. The CDR3 nucleotides are TGTGCCAGCAAGTGGGAGAGCTCTAGCACAGATACGCAGTATTTT. It specifies CASKWESSSTDTQYF. The full variable domain, with the rest looked up from reference TRBV2 and TRBJ2-3, is EPEVTQTPSHQVTQMGQEVILRCVPISNHLYFYWYRQILGQKVEFLVSFYNNEISEKSEIFDDQFSVERPDGSNFTLKIRSTKLEDSAMYFCASKWESSSTDTQYFGPGTRLTVL.

This clonotype was detected ten times or more. The V call is TRBV6-1, the J call TRBJ2-7, with 7 nucleotides matching TRBD2. Trimming cost V 4 bases and J 0 bases; bases outside gene matches: 3. From germline, CDR1 is MNHNS and CDR2 SASEGT. The CDR3 runs to 14 residues. The CDR3 DNA follows: TGTGCCAGCAGTGGAAGCGGGGACTCCTACGAGCAGTACTTC. The encoded protein is CASSGSGDSYEQYF.

This clonotype was seen once. At one end the junction does not follow the germline gene, possibly because of a read error. V and J are TRBV5-5 and TRBJ2-3, with TRBD2 identical over 8 bases. CDR3 length: 18 residues. Germline V CDR1 and CDR2: SGHKS, YYEKEE (reference sequence). CDR3 bases: TGTGCCAGCAGCTGGGCGTTAGCGGGGTCCGCTAGCACAGCTACGCAGTATTTT. It encodes CASSWALAGSASTATQYF.

Only a few counts were recorded for this clonotype. The rearrangement uses TRBV20-1 and TRBJ2-5, with D tentatively TRBD2 (6 bases). Matching the DNA end better, TRBJ2-7 makes the J call doubtful. This CDR3 has 12 residues. Germline V lookup: CDR1 DFQATT, CDR2 SNEGSKA (reference sequence). As DNA, the CDR3 is TGCAGTGCTAGTGGGGGGACCTACGAGCAGTACTTC. Its protein is CSASGGTYEQYF.

This clonotype occurred once. The chain employs TRBV20-1 and TRBJ2-5; D is ambiguous. CDR1 DFQATT and CDR2 SNEGSKA come from the germline V gene (reference sequence). Trimming took 1 base from V and 1 from J, leaving 16 bases between them. The CDR3 consists of 16 residues. The CDR3 region is CSARGFDLLLQETQYF. DNA for the CDR3: TGCAGTGCTAGAGGCTTCGACCTATTACTCCAAGAGACCCAGTACTTC.